One T cell receptor (beta chain) is described in this entry. Its antigen is currently unknown. The single heparinised draw taken from each donor contained around 100 mL of blood on average. The sample belongs to a study of beta chain features in type 1 diabetes. Reverse transcribing all isolated RNA meant expressed TCRB transcripts were sequenced. There were approximately 3.7 million reads on average in the naive, central memory and regulatory T cell samples. The protocol was immunoSEQ multiplex PCR, while the TCRdb copy is restricted to in-frame clones and leaves out a portion. The sample includes around 150,000 clones, roughly 10% of them seen just once. Findings and caveats of the study: Among patients with Type 1 diabetes, TCRB CDR3s were moderately but significantly shorter in every one of the four CD4+ subsets.

This CDR3 comprises 12 residues. The V end was cut by 5 bases, the J end by 5 bases, with 8 bases between. Germline CDR1 reads SGHTA; CDR2 reads FQGNSA. The chain employs TRBV7-2 and TRBJ2-3; D uncertain. Sequencing used central memory CD4+ T cells from blood. The sequence derives from a woman in her thirties with type 1 diabetes. The CDR3 sequence: CASSPQLDTQYF. The CDR3 bases are TGTGCCAGCAGCCCCCAACTAGATACGCAGTATTTT.